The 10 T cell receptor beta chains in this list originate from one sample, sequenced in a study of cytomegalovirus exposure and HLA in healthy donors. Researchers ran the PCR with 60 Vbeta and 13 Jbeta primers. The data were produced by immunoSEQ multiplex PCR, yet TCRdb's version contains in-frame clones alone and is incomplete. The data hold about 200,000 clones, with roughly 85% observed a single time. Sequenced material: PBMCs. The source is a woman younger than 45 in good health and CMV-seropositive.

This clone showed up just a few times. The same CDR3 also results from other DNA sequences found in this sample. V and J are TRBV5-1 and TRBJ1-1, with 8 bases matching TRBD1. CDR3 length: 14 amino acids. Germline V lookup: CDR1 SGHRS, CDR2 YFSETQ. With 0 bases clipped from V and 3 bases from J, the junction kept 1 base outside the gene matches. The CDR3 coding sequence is TGCGCCAGCAGCTTGGCAGGGGGCTACACTGAAGCTTTCTTT. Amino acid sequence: CASSLAGGYTEAFF.

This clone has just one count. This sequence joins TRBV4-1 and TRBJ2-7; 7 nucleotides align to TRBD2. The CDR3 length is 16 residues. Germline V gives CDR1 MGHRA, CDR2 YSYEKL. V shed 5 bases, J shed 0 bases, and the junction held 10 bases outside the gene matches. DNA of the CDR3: TGCGCCAGCAGCTACGATACTAGCGAGAGCTCCTACGAGCAGTACTTC. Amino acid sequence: CASSYDTSESSYEQYF.

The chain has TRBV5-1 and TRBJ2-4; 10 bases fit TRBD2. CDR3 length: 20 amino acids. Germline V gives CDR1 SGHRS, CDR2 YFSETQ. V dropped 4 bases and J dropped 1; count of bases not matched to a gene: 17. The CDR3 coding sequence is TGCGCCAGCAGCCACCCCTTGAAGCGGGAGGGCCCTCGCGCCAAAAACATTCAGTACTTC. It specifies CASSHPLKREGPRAKNIQYF.

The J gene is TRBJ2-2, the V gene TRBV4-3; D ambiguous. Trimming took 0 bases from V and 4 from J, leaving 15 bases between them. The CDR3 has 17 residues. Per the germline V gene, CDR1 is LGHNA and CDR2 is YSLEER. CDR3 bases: TGCGCCAGCAGCCAAGACCTGGCTAGTAGGATCACCGGGGAGCTGTTTTTT. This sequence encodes CASSQDLASRITGELFF.

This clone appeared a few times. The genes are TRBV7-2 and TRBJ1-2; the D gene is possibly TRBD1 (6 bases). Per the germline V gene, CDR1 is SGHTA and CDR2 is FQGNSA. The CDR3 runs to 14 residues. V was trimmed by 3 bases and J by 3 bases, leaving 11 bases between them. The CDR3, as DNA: TGTGCCAGCAGCTTCAGGGGAAACTACTATGGCTACACCTTC. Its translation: CASSFRGNYYGYTF.

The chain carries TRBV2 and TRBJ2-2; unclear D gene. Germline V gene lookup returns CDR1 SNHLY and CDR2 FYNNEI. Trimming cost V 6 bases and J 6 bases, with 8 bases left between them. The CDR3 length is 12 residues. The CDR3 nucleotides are TGTGCCAGCAGCCGAGTGTCCGGGGAGCTGTTTTTT. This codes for CASSRVSGELFF.

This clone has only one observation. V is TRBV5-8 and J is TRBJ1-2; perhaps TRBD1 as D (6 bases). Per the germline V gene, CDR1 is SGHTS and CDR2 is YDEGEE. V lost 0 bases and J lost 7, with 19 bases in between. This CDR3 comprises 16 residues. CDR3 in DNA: TGTGCCAGCAGCTTGGCGTTTCTCAGGGGAGACGGTGGCTACACCTTC. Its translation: CASSLAFLRGDGGYTF.

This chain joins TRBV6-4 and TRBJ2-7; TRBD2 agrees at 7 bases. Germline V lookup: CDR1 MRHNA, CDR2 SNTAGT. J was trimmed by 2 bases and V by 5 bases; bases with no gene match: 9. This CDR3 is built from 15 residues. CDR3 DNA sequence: TGTGCCAGCAGTTTCGCTGCGGGAGCCCCCTACGAGCAGTACTTC. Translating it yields CASSFAAGAPYEQYF.

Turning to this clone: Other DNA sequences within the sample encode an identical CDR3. For the CDR3, the DNA is TGTGCCACCAGGTCGGACAGCGGTTTGAGCAATCAGCCCCAGCATTTT. It is translated as CATRSDSGLSNQPQHF. The chain recombines TRBV10-3 with TRBJ1-5, with a tentative D call TRBD1 (6 bases). There are 16 residues in the CDR3. Germline loops: CDR1 ENHRY, CDR2 SYGVKD. Trimming cost V 10 bases and J 1 base, with 20 bases left between them.

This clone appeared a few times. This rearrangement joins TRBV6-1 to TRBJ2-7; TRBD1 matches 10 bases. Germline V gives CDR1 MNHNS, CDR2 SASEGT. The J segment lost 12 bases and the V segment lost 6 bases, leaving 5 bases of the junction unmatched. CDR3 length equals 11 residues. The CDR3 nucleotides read TGTGCCAGCAGAGAGACAGGGGGCCTGTACTTC. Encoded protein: CASRETGGLYF.